Following are 21 T cell receptor beta chains from one sample sequenced in a study of T cell changes during pregnancy in multiple sclerosis. Measured with immunoSEQ multiplex PCR; TCRdb has only the in-frame clones, and not every one. The table lists approximately 50,000 clones, roughly 88% of them singletons. The sample consisted of peripheral blood, taken in the second trimester of pregnancy. Receptors originate from a female donor with multiple sclerosis, enrolled in a pregnancy study.

The gene calls are TRBV11-2 and TRBJ2-3; maybe TRBD2 (6 bases). This CDR3 is built from 16 residues. Germline loops: CDR1 SGHAT, CDR2 FQNNGV. Trimming removed 1 base from V and 0 bases from J, with 11 bases in between. CDR3 in DNA: TGTGCCAGCAGCTTAGGGCTGCGGGGTAGCACAGATACGCAGTATTTT. Residues: CASSLGLRGSTDTQYF.

This rearrangement joins TRBV4-1 to TRBJ2-7; D perhaps matches TRBD1 (6 bases). The CDR3 totals 16 residues. V lost 4 bases, J lost 3 bases, and 19 bases lay in between. Germline CDR1 and CDR2: MGHRA and YSYEKL. This CDR3 reads CASSLKTGSPYYEQYF. DNA for the CDR3: TGCGCCAGCAGCCTAAAAACAGGGTCCCCCTACTACGAGCAGTACTTC.

This chain connects TRBV19 to TRBJ1-2; 8 bases map to TRBD1. The CDR3 covers 13 residues. Losses at the gene ends were 5 bases for V and 3 bases for J; bases not matched to a gene: 2. Germline CDR1 and CDR2: LNHDA and SQIVND (reference sequence). CDR3 nucleotides: TGTGCCAGTAGTCCGACAGGGGACTATGGCTACACCTTC. Translating gives CASSPTGDYGYTF.

This clone was found once. The V and J genes are TRBV11-2 and TRBJ1-3; 8 bases line up with TRBD1. Germline CDR1 is SGHAT and CDR2 is FQNNGV. With 5 bases clipped from V and 2 bases from J, the junction kept 2 bases outside the gene matches. The CDR3 totals 14 residues. The CDR3 DNA sequence: TGTGCCAGCAGCGTGACAGGGGCTGGAAACACCATATATTTT. This gives the protein CASSVTGAGNTIYF.

J is TRBJ2-1 and V is TRBV4-2; 9 positions agree with TRBD2. The CDR3 is 17 residues long. In germline, CDR1 is LGHNA, CDR2 YNFKEQ. J was trimmed by 10 bases and V by 1 base; bases with no gene match: 14. The CDR3 bases are TGTGCCAGCAGCCAAGGAGGGCGCGCGGGGGGGGCCCGGGAGCAGTTCTTC. Translation: CASSQGGRAGGAREQFF.

The chain uses TRBV4-2 and TRBJ2-7, with 9 nucleotides matching TRBD2. There are 16 residues in the CDR3. The J segment lost 1 base and the V segment lost 0 bases, leaving 4 bases of the junction unmatched. CDR1 is LGHNA, CDR2 YNFKEQ, per germline. In DNA, the CDR3 is TGTGCCAGCAGCCAAGATGGTAGCGGGGGATCCTACGAGCAGTACTTC. As protein: CASSQDGSGGSYEQYF.

This chain uses TRBV5-6 with TRBJ1-1; TRBD1 agrees at 7 bases. CDR1 is SGHDT and CDR2 is YYEEEE in the germline V gene. V lost 4 bases and J lost 4; bases outside the gene matches: 7. This CDR3 spans 14 amino acids. In nucleotides, the CDR3 is TGTGCCAGCAGCCCTTTGACAGGGTTCACTGAAGCTTTCTTT. This gives the protein CASSPLTGFTEAFF.

The genes are TRBV5-6 and TRBJ2-6; unclear D gene. The CDR3 spans 16 residues. V was clipped by 1 base and J by 0 bases, with 8 bases between them. In germline, CDR1 is SGHDT, CDR2 YYEEEE. CDR3 protein: CASSLNRVSGANVLTF. The CDR3 DNA reads as TGTGCCAGCAGCTTGAACCGAGTCTCTGGGGCCAACGTCCTGACTTTC.

The chain couples TRBV2 to TRBJ2-3; TRBD1 might be the D (5 bases). The CDR3 totals 14 residues. The germline gives CDR1 SNHLY, CDR2 FYNNEI. V was clipped by 7 bases and J by 3 bases, with 14 bases between them. The CDR3 bases are TGTGCCAGCACCCAAGAAGGGGTAACAGATACGCAGTATTTT. This encodes CASTQEGVTDTQYF. The full variable domain, completed using reference TRBV2 and TRBJ2-3, is EPEVTQTPSHQVTQMGQEVILRCVPISNHLYFYWYRQILGQKVEFLVSFYNNEISEKSEIFDDQFSVERPDGSNFTLKIRSTKLEDSAMYFCASTQEGVTDTQYFGPGTRLTVL.

The chain employs TRBV14 and TRBJ1-1; 10 bases map to TRBD1. Trimming took 4 bases from V and 5 from J; bases not matched to a gene: 4. Germline assignment: CDR1 SGHDN and CDR2 FVKESK. This CDR3 has 14 residues. CDR3 amino acids: CASSLWGQGTEAFF. In nucleotides, the CDR3 is TGTGCCAGCAGCCTTTGGGGACAGGGGACTGAAGCTTTCTTT. Using reference TRBV14 and TRBJ1-1 for the parts outside the CDR3, the full variable domain is EAGVTQFPSHSVIEKGQTVTLRCDPISGHDNLYWYRRVMGKEIKFLLHFVKESKQDESGMPNNRFLAERTGGTYSTLKVQPAELEDSGVYFCASSLWGQGTEAFFGQGTRLTVV.

This clone was seen once. The J gene is TRBJ2-5, the V gene TRBV18; the match to TRBD2 covers 10 bases. CDR3 size: 16 residues. Germline-derived CDR1 and CDR2 are KGHSH and LQKENI. Trimming took 4 bases from V and 4 from J; bases not matched to a gene: 9. The CDR3 region has the DNA TGTGCCAGCTCACTCTCAAGCGGGGGGGCATCAGAGACCCAGTACTTC. It yields the protein CASSLSSGGASETQYF.

The chain carries TRBV4-3 and TRBJ2-7, with D perhaps TRBD1 (5 bases). V gave up 4 bases and J gave up 2 bases, with 18 bases separating them. Germline V lookup: CDR1 LGHNA, CDR2 YSLEER. The CDR3 spans 16 residues. The CDR3 nucleotides read TGCGCCAGCAGCCTAACAGAGCAGGGAAACCCCTACGAGCAGTACTTC. Translating gives CASSLTEQGNPYEQYF.

The rearrangement uses TRBV2 and TRBJ1-3; a possible D gene is TRBD1 (6 bases). This CDR3 is 18 amino acids long. Germline-derived CDR1 and CDR2 are SNHLY and FYNNEI. Trimming shortened V by 2 bases and J by 0 bases, and 17 bases separated the two germline ends. The CDR3 DNA reads as TGTGCCAGCAGTGAATGGGGGCTGGGGGCCAGCTCTGGAAACACCATATATTTT. Amino acids: CASSEWGLGASSGNTIYF.

This rearrangement joins TRBV27 to TRBJ1-4, with D possibly being TRBD1 (5 bases). Germline lookup yields CDR1 MNHEY and CDR2 SMNVEV (reference sequence). V dropped 8 bases and J dropped 11 bases, with 21 bases sitting between them. The CDR3 has 14 amino acids. The CDR3 DNA reads as TGTGCCAGCCGTGTCCAACTGGGGGGTGGGAAACTGTTTTTT. Its protein product is CASRVQLGGGKLFF.

V usage is TRBV21-1 and J usage is TRBJ2-5; the listed D gene, TRBD2, was not tested against the DNA. TRBV21-1 is assigned pseudogene status. The CDR3 spans 16 residues. The CDR3 sequence is CASSKRGVLLQETQYF. As DNA, the CDR3 is TGTGCCAGCAGCAAACGAGGCGTCCTCCTCCAAGAGACCCAGTACTTC.

This clone is a singleton in its sample. The J gene is TRBJ1-1, the V gene TRBV27; TRBD1 might be the D (6 bases). CDR1 and CDR2 from the germline V gene are MNHEY and SMNVEV (reference sequence). V lost 11 bases to trimming and J lost 0 bases, with 10 bases between them. The CDR3 runs to 12 residues. CDR3 DNA: TGTGCCTCCAAGGGGGTGAACACTGAAGCTTTCTTT. It encodes CASKGVNTEAFF.

This sequence joins TRBV10-1 and TRBJ2-7; 7 positions match TRBD1. Germline CDR1 and CDR2: WNHNN and SYGVQD (reference sequence). This CDR3 has 16 residues. The trim removed 0 bases at V and 5 bases at J, leaving 10 bases unmatched. The CDR3 bases are TGCGCCAGCAGTGAGTCGTACGACAGGGCTGTAAACGAGCAGTACTTC. The encoded protein is CASSESYDRAVNEQYF.

The V gene is TRBV11-2, the J gene TRBJ1-1, with D possibly matching TRBD1 (5 bases). Trimming pared 0 bases from V and 0 bases from J, leaving 11 bases between. The CDR3 length is 16 residues. Germline V gene lookup returns CDR1 SGHAT and CDR2 FQNNGV. DNA for the CDR3: TGTGCCAGCAGCTTAGATCGGGGACTGATGAACACTGAAGCTTTCTTT. Translating it yields CASSLDRGLMNTEAFF.

This clone was detected once. The CDR3 loop is CASSGARWATEAFF. DNA of the CDR3: TGTGCCAGCAGCGGCGCCCGTTGGGCCACTGAAGCTTTCTTT. This chain connects TRBV5-4 to TRBJ1-1; D not resolved. V lost 4 bases to trimming and J lost 4 bases, with 14 bases between them. This CDR3 contains 14 residues. Looked up from germline, CDR1 is SGHNT and CDR2 is YYREEE (reference sequence).

The chain recombines TRBV18 with TRBJ2-5, with D possibly TRBD1 on 5 matching bases. Germline V gene sequence: CDR1 KGHSH, CDR2 LQKENI. V was pared by 1 base and J by 7 bases, with 13 bases between. The CDR3 covers 14 residues. CDR3 in amino acids: CASSPLKGHGTQYF. In DNA, the CDR3 is TGTGCCAGCTCACCACTCAAGGGGCACGGGACCCAGTACTTC.

V gene TRBV12-5 combines with J gene TRBJ1-1; D ambiguous. Trimming took off 5 bases at V and 0 bases at J, with 25 bases between the two ends. Per the germline V gene, CDR1 is LGHNT and CDR2 is FRNRAP. This CDR3 region has 19 residues. The CDR3 sequence is CASGTQNDGESVLNTEAFF. The CDR3 coding sequence is TGTGCTAGTGGTACGCAAAACGACGGGGAATCGGTACTGAACACTGAAGCTTTCTTT. Together with reference TRBV12-5 and TRBJ1-1, the CDR3 gives the full variable domain: DARVTQTPRHKVTEMGQEVTMRCQPILGHNTVFWYRQTMMQGLELLAYFRNRAPLDDSGMPKDRFSAEMPDATLATLKIQPSEPRDSAVYFCASGTQNDGESVLNTEAFFGQGTRLTVV.